One TCR beta chain is described in this entry. The sample belongs to a study of OX40 agonist ivuxolimab in advanced cancers. The germline V gene encodes CDR1 MDHEN and CDR2 SYDVKM. The CDR3 covers 13 residues. The V gene end was trimmed by 5 bases and the J gene end by 11 bases; junction bases not matched to a gene: 9. The assay was immunoSEQ multiplex PCR, and TCRdb's table has in-frame clones only and misses some. The sample lists tens of thousands of clones; 70% to 90% were seen once. This TCR came from an adult with an advanced solid tumor such as melanoma, head and neck, liver or kidney cancer. The chain has TRBV28 and TRBJ1-5; 7 nucleotides align to TRBD1. This specimen consisted of CD4+ or CD8+ T cells sorted from blood, obtained in a trial of the OX40 agonist ivuxolimab. The CDR3 reads CASSHRGTVAQHF. The CDR3 DNA follows: TGTGCCAGCAGTCACCGTGGGACAGTGGCCCAGCATTTT.